The 21 T cell receptor beta chains below come from one sample, sequenced in a study of T cell responses to AZD1222 COVID-19 vaccine (dated by TCRdb to the early 2020s). The label giving this sample's time point can be read as: baseline before first vaccination. Library preparation was by the immunoSEQ multiplex PCR assay. TCRdb took this table from immuneACCESS and kept in-frame rearrangements with V and J called. Such tables lack part of the clones; where checked against another copy, unresolved V genes explain under half of the gap, and the rest is unexplained. For this sample the table gives fewer than 200,000 clones, of which 80% to 90% were detected only once. The top ten clonotypes cover more than 0.4% of the sample. The sample consisted of peripheral blood, taken on day 0 of AZD1222 vaccination. The source is an adult in good health.

This chain uses TRBV5-6 with TRBJ2-1, with D perhaps TRBD1 (5 bases). The CDR3 length is 16 residues. From germline, CDR1 is SGHDT and CDR2 YYEEEE. Trimming took 4 bases from V and 5 from J, leaving 19 bases between them. This chain's CDR3 is CASSPWTPNPHNEQFF. Here the CDR3 DNA reads TGTGCCAGCAGCCCCTGGACACCGAACCCCCACAATGAGCAGTTCTTC.

The gene calls are TRBV6-5 and TRBJ1-3; 11 bases align to TRBD1. From germline, CDR1 is MNHEY and CDR2 SVGAGI. The CDR3 has 15 residues. J gave up 7 bases and V 7 bases, and 9 bases lay outside the gene matches. CDR3 DNA sequence: TGTGCCAGCATTTCCATCGGACAGGGGGCGAACACCATATATTTT. This sequence encodes CASISIGQGANTIYF.

J is TRBJ2-7 and V is TRBV4-1, with D possibly matching TRBD1 (6 bases). This CDR3 spans 13 amino acids. With 8 bases removed from V and 3 bases from J, the gap between germline ends came to 14 bases. CDR1 is MGHRA and CDR2 is YSYEKL in the germline V gene. The CDR3 reads CASAQGPNYEQYF. Written as DNA, the CDR3 is TGCGCCAGCGCCCAGGGGCCGAACTACGAGCAGTACTTC.

Only a few counts were recorded for this clone. This specimen includes other DNA sequences encoding the same CDR3. The chain recombines TRBV7-2 with TRBJ2-7, with D perhaps assigned TRBD1 or TRBD2 (5 bases each). Trimming shortened V by 1 base and J by 3 bases, and 10 bases separated the two germline ends. From germline, CDR1 is SGHTA and CDR2 FQGNSA. CDR3 length equals 14 residues. CDR3 sequence (DNA): TGTGCCAGCAGCTTAGGGGGACGGAGCTACGAGCAGTACTTC. Its protein product is CASSLGGRSYEQYF.

The gene calls are TRBV5-4 and TRBJ2-7; possibly TRBD1 or TRBD2 for D (5 bases each). Germline CDR1 reads SGHNT; CDR2 reads YYREEE (reference sequence). The length of the CDR3 is 12 residues. The V and J ends lost 2 bases and 5 bases respectively, with 8 bases between them. The CDR3 DNA follows: TGTGCCAGCAGCTTCCAGGGAGACGAGCAGTACTTC. Its protein product is CASSFQGDEQYF.

The chain has TRBV11-2 and TRBJ1-3; TRBD1 is a possible D gene (6 bases). Germline V gene lookup returns CDR1 SGHAT and CDR2 FQNNGV. Trimming pared 8 bases from V and 4 bases from J, leaving 15 bases between. The CDR3 loop spans 14 amino acids. Here the CDR3 DNA reads TGTGCCAGCGCCCCCGGGGGCAGCGGAAACACCATATATTTT. Protein product: CASAPGGSGNTIYF.

DNA for the CDR3: TGTGCCAGCACCCCCCGGGGGTCGCGCACTGAAGCTTTCTTT. Encoded protein: CASTPRGSRTEAFF. The V gene is TRBV28, the J gene TRBJ1-1, with D perhaps TRBD1 (5 bases). V lost 7 bases and J lost 4, with 16 bases in between. This CDR3 spans 14 amino acids. Germline values: CDR1 MDHEN, CDR2 SYDVKM.

The chain carries TRBV6-4 and TRBJ2-3, with D tentatively TRBD1 or TRBD2 (5 bases each). Germline V gives CDR1 MRHNA, CDR2 SNTAGT. Trimming removed 8 bases at V and 0 bases at J, with 9 bases between. The CDR3 extends over 13 amino acids. CDR3 DNA: TGTGCCAGCGCCCGGGACAGCACAGATACGCAGTATTTT. Translated, it gives CASARDSTDTQYF.

The chain couples TRBV9 to TRBJ1-3, with 7 nucleotides matching TRBD1. CDR1 and CDR2 (germline): SGDLS, YYNGEE. The J segment lost 1 base and the V segment lost 3 bases, leaving 7 bases of the junction unmatched. This CDR3 is built from 16 residues. In DNA, the CDR3 is TGTGCCAGCAGCGGACAGGGTGGGGGATCTGGAAACACCATATATTTT. It yields the protein CASSGQGGGSGNTIYF.

The chain is built from TRBV7-9 and TRBJ2-1; D not resolved. The ends were cut back, 8 bases at V and 0 bases at J, with 8 bases in the middle. The CDR3 consists of 13 residues. CDR1 is SEHNR and CDR2 is FQNEAQ in the germline V gene (reference sequence). CDR3 in DNA: TGTGCCAGCCCCTGGGGCTCCTACAATGAGCAGTTCTTC. This translates into CASPWGSYNEQFF.

The rearrangement links TRBV30 to TRBJ1-2, with TRBD1 as a possible D gene (5 bases). The CDR3 spans 13 residues. CDR1 and CDR2 (germline): GTSNPN, SVGIG (reference sequence). Trimming stripped 3 bases from V and 2 bases from J, with 10 bases between. DNA of the CDR3: TGTGCCTGGAGCCCAGGGAGAAACTATGGCTACACCTTC. Protein: CAWSPGRNYGYTF.

The CDR3 is CASSFGGTSYNEQFF. The DNA for the CDR3 is TGTGCCAGCAGCTTCGGCGGGACCTCCTACAATGAGCAGTTCTTC. The rearrangement links TRBV5-4 to TRBJ2-1, with D perhaps matching TRBD2 (6 bases). Per germline, CDR1 SGHNT and CDR2 YYREEE (reference sequence). The CDR3 length is 15 residues. Trimming removed 2 bases at V and 0 bases at J, with 9 bases between.

The CDR3 region has the DNA TGCGCCAGCAGCCAAGTTCTGGGCGGGGTGGGGGGTGAGCAGTTCTTC. Its protein is CASSQVLGGVGGEQFF. The chain uses TRBV4-3 and TRBJ2-1; possible D gene TRBD2, 6 bases. Germline values: CDR1 LGHNA, CDR2 YSLEER. The CDR3 consists of 16 residues. Deletions cut 1 base from V and 9 bases from J, with 19 bases between.

This chain's CDR3 is CAIRPPGSSYEQYF. For the CDR3, the DNA is TGTGCCATCCGGCCCCCCGGGTCTTCCTACGAGCAGTACTTC. The chain joins TRBV6-5 to TRBJ2-7; D remains ambiguous. The CDR3 contains 14 residues. Germline CDR1 MNHEY, CDR2 SVGAGI. Trimming left V 10 bases short and J 1 base short, with 17 bases between.

The rearrangement links TRBV6-6 to TRBJ1-5; 7 bases line up with TRBD1. The CDR3 spans 16 residues. CDR1 and CDR2 from the germline V gene are MNHNY and SVGAGI (reference sequence). J gave up 4 bases and V 2 bases, and 8 bases lay outside the gene matches. CDR3 sequence (DNA): TGTGCCAGCAGTTACCGCGACAGGGTGCGAAATCAGCCCCAGCATTTT. Residues: CASSYRDRVRNQPQHF.

In its sample, this clone was seen a few times. The CDR3 bases are TGCGCCAGCAGCCAAGCTGGGGGACAGGGGTCCACTGAAGCTTTCTTT. As protein: CASSQAGGQGSTEAFF. The chain carries TRBV4-1 and TRBJ1-1; the match to TRBD1 covers 10 bases. This CDR3 spans 16 amino acids. Germline V lookup: CDR1 MGHRA, CDR2 YSYEKL. V dropped 1 base and J dropped 4; count of bases not matched to a gene: 6.

J is TRBJ1-2 and V is TRBV16; tentatively, D is TRBD1 (6 bases). This CDR3 is built from 13 residues. CDR1 KGHSY and CDR2 FQNENV come from the germline V gene. V dropped 2 bases and J dropped 4 bases, with 8 bases sitting between them. CDR3 sequence reads: CASSQGQIYGYTF. The DNA of the CDR3 is TGTGCCAGCAGCCAAGGACAGATCTATGGCTACACCTTC.

The sample holds a few counts of this clone. The chain has TRBV10-3 and TRBJ2-7; D could derive from TRBD1 or TRBD2 (5 bases each). The ends were cut back, 4 bases at V and 5 bases at J, with 12 bases in the middle. The V gene's germline CDR1 is ENHRY and CDR2 SYGVKD. This CDR3 is 13 amino acids long. The CDR3 DNA sequence: TGTGCCATCAGTGTCTCCGGGGACCACGAGCAGTACTTC. This codes for CAISVSGDHEQYF.

J is TRBJ1-2 and V is TRBV28; no definite D call. Trimming cost V 10 bases and J 2 bases, with 5 bases left between them. Germline assignment: CDR1 MDHEN and CDR2 SYDVKM. The CDR3 spans 10 residues. In DNA, the CDR3 is TGTGCCACACTCAACTATGGCTACACCTTC. Translated, it gives CATLNYGYTF.

The chain is built from TRBV13 and TRBJ2-7, with D perhaps assigned TRBD1 or TRBD2 (5 bases each). The CDR3 loop spans 14 amino acids. Trimming pared 5 bases from V and 4 bases from J, leaving 15 bases between. Germline-derived CDR1 and CDR2 are PRHDT and FYEKMQ (reference sequence). The CDR3 reads CASSLTTRGYEQYF. Here the CDR3 DNA reads TGTGCCAGCAGCCTCACCACTAGGGGTTACGAGCAGTACTTC.

The chain links TRBV7-8 to TRBJ1-2; no clear D gene. Germline-derived CDR1 and CDR2 are SGHVS and FQNEAQ. Trimming took off 5 bases at V and 10 bases at J, with 14 bases between the two ends. The CDR3 sequence is 12 residues long. The CDR3 here is CASSLMTNSYTF. CDR3 nucleotides: TGTGCCAGCAGCCTTATGACAAATTCCTACACCTTC.